The subject of this entry is one T cell receptor (beta chain). It lacks a known antigen. No much larger clone exists at a distance of one base, and base qualities are not known. Counted from cysteine to phenylalanine, this CDR3 has 16 amino acids. Only the CDR3 region is kept as DNA, spanning 48 bases read in frame from base 1. CDR1 and CDR2 are read off the germline V gene (reference sequence) as SGHKS and YYEKEE. V is pared back by 4 bases and J by 6 bases, with 20 bases lying between the germline termini. This record comes from a study of shared clonotypes between healthy human individuals (dated by TCRdb to the early 2020s). About the study as a whole: The cohort included three men and two women between 18 and 49 years of age. To estimate repertoire size and how much clonotypes are shared between individuals, the study performed deep sequencing of blood TCR repertoires from a handful of healthy adults. For each donor, CD4 naive and CD4 memory were each run on three plates, CD8 naive on two plates, and CD8 memory on one plate. Per donor, leukapheresis produced somewhere between about 0.94 and 10 billion PBMCs. Different laboratories and diverse techniques were used to prepare libraries and sequence TCR repertoires, to increase sequencing depth and limit assay-specific biases.

Using the deep immunoSEQ assay, TCR CDR3 regions were amplified from genomic DNA by multiplex PCR. Extracted genomic DNA from each cell subset was spread evenly across all wells of several immunoSEQ 96-well plates, with each plate serving as a replicate. For sorted subsets, each replicate PCR was loaded with 150 to 250 ng genomic DNA, equivalent to some 31,000 T cell genomes. The purified libraries were quantified using a Qubit 3.0 fluorometer, sized with a Bioanalyzer 2100, and then quantified again using the KAPA Library Quantification kit. Every immunoSEQ 96-well plate was sequenced on a dedicated single-read 150-cycle Illumina NextSeq 550 flow cell. Per the original workflow: Because the immunoSEQ output included only junctional sequences and no quality scores, the filtering could not be the same as the filtering used for full-length reads. To assign V/J genes and CDR3, sequences were annotated against IMGT germline references using PyIR, a Python wrapper for IgBLAST v1.9. Reads were removed for weak V/J assignments (E-value above 1e-6), missing CDR3, stop codons, out-of-frame junctions, or ambiguous translated residues. V3J clonotypes were defined by identical inferred V gene, J gene, and CDR3 amino acid sequence. The percentage overlap between two repertoires was calculated by dividing the number of shared unique clonotypes by the size of the smaller repertoire. Three approaches were used to assess repertoire richness: RTK rarefaction, the Chao1 estimator, and Recon v2.1 estimates of unobserved clonotypes. For all TCRbeta clonotypes obtained by the gDNA method from a handful of donors, generation probabilities were computed with OLGA. TCRdb holds this immuneACCESS table with in-frame rearrangements only. Some clones are missing; in checked studies, unresolved V genes explain under half, and the rest has no known cause. V and J calls and clone size follow that table, whereas D and trimming were derived from the DNA. The sample profile shows roughly 2.6 million clones; just over 90% of them were found once. The leading ten clones occupy more than 0.12% of the sample.

The paper's findings and limits, for the study overall: Higher generation probabilities were observed for clonotypes shared by all four sorted-subset donors than for non-shared clonotypes. The small number of donors limited the genetic and exposure-history diversity represented. Larger estimated clonotype richness was generally found for naive subsets than for memory subsets. Even with the large sequencing depth, rarefaction of the sorted-subset datasets indicated that sequencing was incomplete. Sampling was limited to blood, and TCR repertoires in tissue likely differ from TCR repertoires in blood. Pairwise subsampling led to the expectation that sequencing depth would affect the degree of clonotype sharing among donors. Across a few donors, roughly 5.4% of naive CD4, 3% to 3.5% of naive CD8, around 2.5% of memory CD4, and approximately 0.4% of memory CD8 clonotypes were shared.

The donors were healthy, HIV-negative adults with no recently reported acute infections or vaccinations. Every donor was a Caucasian adult living in Nashville, Tennessee, USA. CD4+ T cells were enriched through magnetic negative selection, after which naive cells were positively selected on CD45RA and the remaining negative fraction served as the memory subset. After blood collection by leukapheresis, PBMCs were isolated using Ficoll-Histopaque density gradient centrifugation and then cryopreserved in the vapor phase of liquid nitrogen. Analytical flow cytometry was used to check the purity and quantity of every magnetically sorted T cell population. Genomic DNA was isolated from each sorted fraction and quantified by UV absorbance on a Nanodrop 2000c.

Source material: naive CD4+ T cells sorted from blood. This specimen's cell subset or site label, per the study, means: CD45RA+ positively selected. The V and J segments used are TRBV5-5 and TRBJ1-3, with the D gene uncertain. This receptor was obtained from a man between 18 and 35 years old in good health. This receptor carries the CDR3 CASSTTWEPGTNTIYF. In nucleotide form, the sequence is TGTGCCAGCAGCACCACCTGGGAGCCTGGAACAAACACCATATATTTT.